One and the same sample provided the 9 T cell receptor beta chains below, sequenced in a study of blood T cells in healthy people across ages. Then a second PCR, running about 6 to 12 cycles, was carried out with a sample-barcoded 5' primer and a J-beta primer mix. TCRdb called the 5' RACE reads again in MiXCR, with one record for every CDR3 protein. The sample carries fewer than 950,000 distinct CDR3 sequences, roughly 34% recorded once. Source material: blood. These receptors came from a young man in good health.

As for this clonotype: A read error may explain this, as a much larger clone is one base away. This sequence joins TRBV10-3 and TRBJ2-5; D unclear. The CDR3 is 14 residues long. The V and J ends lost 4 bases and 1 base respectively, with 10 bases between them. In germline, CDR1 is ENHRY, CDR2 SYGVKD. The CDR3 spells CAISGVLVQETQYF. DNA of the CDR3: TGTGCCATCAGTGGCGTACTGGTCCAAGAGACCCAGTACTTC.

The chain is built from TRBV4-3 and TRBJ1-2, with 8 bases matching TRBD1. The CDR3 contains 15 residues. V lost 2 bases to trimming and J lost 4 bases; unmatched junction nucleotides: 6. The germline CDR1 and CDR2 sequences are LGHNA and YSLEER. The chain's CDR3 is CASSQTPGQAYGYTF. CDR3 DNA sequence: TGCGCCAGCAGCCAAACCCCGGGACAGGCCTATGGCTACACCTTC.

The chain has TRBV2 and TRBJ2-4, with 7 positions matching TRBD1. Gene TRBJ2-7 matches the end of the DNA better, so the J call may be wrong. This CDR3 has 13 amino acids. Germline V gene data show CDR1 as SNHLY and CDR2 as FYNNEI. Here the CDR3 DNA reads TGTGCCACCGACCACACAGGGGCCTACGAGCAGTACTTC. It specifies CATDHTGAYEQYF.

J is TRBJ1-6 and V is TRBV5-1; 10 bases fit TRBD1. The CDR3 runs to 17 residues. In germline, CDR1 is SGHRS, CDR2 YFSETQ. The V segment lost 4 bases and the J segment 5 bases; nucleotides outside the gene matches: 9. CDR3 nucleotide sequence: TGCGCCAGCAGCCTACAGGGACAGGGGATTGATAATTCACCCCTCCACTTT. It yields the protein CASSLQGQGIDNSPLHF.

The chain recombines TRBV12-3 or TRBV12-4 with TRBJ2-1, with 7 positions matching TRBD1. This CDR3 contains 15 residues. Germline trimming cut 6 bases from V and 0 bases from J; bases unmatched to any gene: 5. The CDR3 spells CASSTGASSYNEQFF. The CDR3 DNA sequence: TGTGCCAGCAGCACAGGGGCGAGCTCCTACAATGAGCAGTTCTTC.

V is TRBV20-1 and J is TRBJ1-1; D gene unclear. Trimming removed 6 bases at V and 5 bases at J, with 19 bases between. CDR3 length equals 14 residues. The germline CDR1 and CDR2 sequences are DFQATT and SNEGSKA (reference sequence). The CDR3 nucleotides are TGCAGTGCCACTACCTCGGGGAGGCGAACTGAAGCTTTCTTT. Translating it yields CSATTSGRRTEAFF.

Comment on this clonotype: The junction and the germline gene differ at one end; a read error may be behind it. The chain employs TRBV11-2 and TRBJ1-6; no firm D call. The germline V gene encodes CDR1 SGHAT and CDR2 FQNNGV. This CDR3 has 12 residues. The CDR3 here is CASGLGNSPLHF. The CDR3 DNA reads TGTGCCAGCGGCTTAGGGAATTCACCCCTCCACTTT.

The chain carries TRBV2 and TRBJ1-5; possibly TRBD1 for D (5 bases). Trimming cost V 4 bases and J 1 base, with 11 bases left between them. This CDR3 has 15 residues. Per germline, CDR1 SNHLY and CDR2 FYNNEI. CDR3 DNA: TGTGCCAGCAGTGGTGGGGGGATAAGCAATCAGCCCCAGCATTTT. Protein: CASSGGGISNQPQHF. Based on the CDR3 plus reference TRBV2 and TRBJ1-5, the full variable domain is EPEVTQTPSHQVTQMGQEVILRCVPISNHLYFYWYRQILGQKVEFLVSFYNNEISEKSEIFDDQFSVERPDGSNFTLKIRSTKLEDSAMYFCASSGGGISNQPQHFGDGTRLSIL.

This clonotype was detected many times. The rearrangement links TRBV4-1 to TRBJ2-5; 11 nucleotides align to TRBD2. V gave up 4 bases and J gave up 0 bases; unmatched junction bases: 4. Germline CDR1 reads MGHRA; CDR2 reads YSYEKL. The CDR3 runs 16 residues. CDR3 nucleotide sequence: TGCGCCAGCAGCCTAGGGACTAGCGGCAACCAAGAGACCCAGTACTTC. It codes for CASSLGTSGNQETQYF.